This T cell receptor (beta chain) was sequenced for a study of cytomegalovirus exposure and HLA in healthy donors. Some clones are missing from TCRdb's copy, which holds only in-frame ones; the method was immunoSEQ multiplex PCR. This table holds some 49,000 clones, about 91% found once. The V end was cut by 1 base, the J end by 6 bases, with 11 bases between. This CDR3 has 14 amino acids. Germline V gives CDR1 SGHRS, CDR2 YFSETQ. Sequencing was performed on PBMCs. The chain is built from TRBV5-1 and TRBJ2-1; TRBD2 might be the D (6 bases). This TCR came from a man between 18 and 29 years old in good health and CMV-seronegative. This CDR3 is CASSLWRAGNEQFF. DNA for the CDR3: TGCGCCAGCAGCTTGTGGCGAGCGGGCAATGAGCAGTTCTTC.